The 26 T cell receptor beta chains given below trace back to one sample, sequenced in a study of T cells in Graves' hyperthyroidism and ophthalmopathy. Template material for amplifying TCR beta CDR3 regions consisted of RNA transcripts. TCR CDR3 regions were first amplified by RT-PCR with HTBI primers. TCRdb called the multiplex PCR reads again in MiXCR, with one record for every CDR3 protein. Counted here are 500,000 to 650,000 distinct CDR3 sequences, over 45% occurring once; the ten biggest clones make up about 45%. Source material: peripheral blood or thyroid tissue (not recorded which). The receptors come from an adult woman with Graves' disease, either hyperthyroidism or ophthalmopathy (not recorded which).

This clonotype was detected ten times or more. This chain joins TRBV7-2 and TRBJ2-5; D tentatively reads TRBD1 or TRBD2 (5 bases each). The CDR3 covers 13 residues. V was pared by 5 bases and J by 3 bases, with 10 bases between. CDR1 is SGHTA and CDR2 is FQGNSA in the germline V gene. The CDR3 loop reads CASSPGPEETQYF. The CDR3 DNA is TGTGCCAGCAGCCCGGGGCCAGAAGAGACCCAGTACTTC.

V usage is TRBV9 and J usage is TRBJ1-1; D unresolved. Per germline, CDR1 SGDLS and CDR2 YYNGEE. V gave up 4 bases and J gave up 4 bases, with 11 bases separating them. This CDR3 spans 13 amino acids. DNA for the CDR3: TGTGCCAGCAGCCCCTCAGCGGGCACTGAAGCTTTCTTT. It encodes CASSPSAGTEAFF.

This chain links TRBV9 with TRBJ2-7; D is unresolved. The CDR3 extends over 16 amino acids. Germline V gene lookup returns CDR1 SGDLS and CDR2 YYNGEE. V gave up 0 bases and J gave up 0 bases, with 13 bases separating them. The CDR3 is CASSVGDTASSYEQYF. In nucleotides, the CDR3 is TGTGCCAGCAGCGTAGGAGACACCGCGAGCTCCTACGAGCAGTACTTC.

This chain joins TRBV12-3 or TRBV12-4 and TRBJ1-2; 7 bases fit TRBD1. This CDR3 has 15 amino acids. V lost 5 bases and J lost 2; bases outside the gene matches: 8. CDR3 region: CASSDIRTGNYGYTF. For the CDR3, the DNA is TGTGCCAGCAGTGATATACGGACAGGCAACTATGGCTACACCTTC.

This clonotype was detected only once. A junction end diverges from the germline sequence, so it may reflect a read error. V is TRBV7-9 and J is TRBJ1-1; TRBD1 might be the D (6 bases). Germline assignment: CDR1 SEHNR and CDR2 FQNEAQ (reference sequence). This CDR3 comprises 14 residues. CDR3 residues: CASSAGVGNAEAFF. DNA of the CDR3: TGTGCCAGCAGCGCAGGGGTCGGGAACGCTGAAGCTTTCTTT. Filled out from reference TRBV7-9 and TRBJ1-1, the complete variable domain reads DTGVSQNPRHKITKRGQNVTFRCDPISEHNRLYWYRQTLGQGPEFLTYFQNEAQLEKSRLLSDRFSAERPKGSFSTLEIQRTEQGDSAMYLCASSAGVGNAEAFFGQGTRLTVV.

This chain joins TRBV15 and TRBJ2-6; weak D call: TRBD1 (6 bases). Germline CDR1 reads LNHNV; CDR2 reads YYDKDF (reference sequence). The CDR3 is 17 residues long. V shed 3 bases and J shed 0 bases, with 12 bases lying between them. The CDR3 coding sequence is TGTGCCACCAGCAGTGCTAGGGGGAGCTCTGGGGCCAACGTCCTGACTTTC. It is translated as CATSSARGSSGANVLTF.

This sequence joins TRBV20-1 and TRBJ2-2, with D possibly being TRBD2 (6 bases). Germline loops: CDR1 DFQATT, CDR2 SNEGSKA (reference sequence). Trimming took off 0 bases at V and 8 bases at J, with 10 bases between the two ends. This CDR3 comprises 13 residues. The CDR3 sequence: CSARDKRAGELFF. The CDR3 region has the DNA TGCAGTGCTAGAGATAAGCGGGCAGGGGAGCTGTTTTTT.

The chain uses TRBV15 and TRBJ1-1, with D possibly matching TRBD1 (5 bases). The length of the CDR3 is 13 residues. Looked up from germline, CDR1 is LNHNV and CDR2 is YYDKDF (reference sequence). Trimming left V 8 bases short and J 5 bases short, with 15 bases between. As DNA, the CDR3 is TGTGCCACCCGACATCCGGGGGAAACTGAAGCTTTCTTT. Amino acid sequence: CATRHPGETEAFF.

This clonotype was observed a few times. A much larger clone lies a single base off, so this may be a read error. V usage is TRBV7-3 and J usage is TRBJ2-5, with 7 bases fitting TRBD1. CDR1 SGHTA and CDR2 FQGTGA come from the germline V gene. This CDR3 comprises 15 residues. The CDR3 bases are TGTGCCAGCAGCGACACGGGACAGAGCCAAGCGACCCAGTACTTC. Residues: CASSDTGQSQATQYF.

This sequence joins TRBV2 and TRBJ2-5, with a tentative D call TRBD2 (6 bases). The ends were cut back, 6 bases at V and 5 bases at J, with 16 bases in the middle. The CDR3 covers 14 residues. The germline CDR1 and CDR2 sequences are SNHLY and FYNNEI. This chain's CDR3 is CASSLSGSTETQYF. The CDR3 nucleotides are TGTGCCAGCAGCCTCTCCGGGAGTACGGAGACCCAGTACTTC. The whole variable domain, filled in from reference TRBV2 and TRBJ2-5, reads EPEVTQTPSHQVTQMGQEVILRCVPISNHLYFYWYRQILGQKVEFLVSFYNNEISEKSEIFDDQFSVERPDGSNFTLKIRSTKLEDSAMYFCASSLSGSTETQYFGPGTRLLVL.

This clonotype was recorded many times. The chain recombines TRBV12-3 or TRBV12-4 with TRBJ1-1; D call uncertain. V was trimmed by 3 bases and J by 6 bases, leaving 11 bases between them. This CDR3 region has 13 residues. The CDR3 region is CASSFAGSPEAFF. The CDR3 coding sequence is TGTGCCAGCAGTTTTGCAGGTTCCCCTGAAGCTTTCTTT.

The CDR3 sequence: CASSSRTIYNEQFF. CDR3 DNA sequence: TGTGCCAGCAGCTCCCGGACAATCTACAATGAGCAGTTCTTC. V gene TRBV7-2 combines with J gene TRBJ2-1; weak D call: TRBD1 (5 bases). This CDR3 contains 14 residues. V gave up 4 bases and J gave up 3 bases, with 10 bases separating them. Germline V gene sequence: CDR1 SGHTA, CDR2 FQGNSA.

The chain is built from TRBV20-1 and TRBJ2-5; a possible D gene is TRBD2 (5 bases). Germline loops: CDR1 DFQATT, CDR2 SNEGSKA (reference sequence). The CDR3 runs to 12 residues. Trimming shortened V by 4 bases and J by 4 bases, and 10 bases separated the two germline ends. The CDR3 protein is CSATPRGETQYF. DNA for the CDR3: TGCAGTGCTACCCCCCGGGGAGAGACCCAGTACTTC.

This clonotype was counted once. V and J are TRBV5-1 and TRBJ2-5; no firm D call. The V end was cut by 7 bases, the J end by 5 bases, with 12 bases between. From germline, CDR1 is SGHRS and CDR2 YFSETQ. The CDR3 length is 12 residues. CDR3 coding DNA: TGCGCCAGCGGCCCGGACGGGGAGACCCAGTACTTC. Its translation: CASGPDGETQYF.

J is TRBJ1-1 and V is TRBV2, with no clear D. The CDR3 has 13 residues. CDR1 is SNHLY and CDR2 is FYNNEI in the germline V gene. V lost 7 bases and J lost 3, with 12 bases in between. CDR3 in amino acids: CASNEKGYTEAFF. In DNA form, the CDR3 reads TGTGCCAGCAACGAGAAAGGGTACACTGAAGCTTTCTTT.

This sequence joins TRBV25-1 and TRBJ1-3, with D maybe TRBD1 (5 bases). Germline V gene lookup returns CDR1 MGHDK and CDR2 SYGVNS. The V end lost 4 bases, the J end lost 2 bases, and 12 bases lay between the germline ends. The CDR3 extends over 15 amino acids. CDR3 DNA sequence: TGTGCCAGCAGTGGCCGACCGGGGGCTGGAAACACCATATATTTT. This encodes CASSGRPGAGNTIYF.

This clonotype is a singleton in its sample. The gene calls are TRBV19 and TRBJ1-1; no clear D gene. Trimming left V 5 bases short and J 0 bases short, with 19 bases between. Germline CDR1 reads LNHDA; CDR2 reads SQIVND (reference sequence). The CDR3 has 17 amino acids. CDR3 sequence reads: CASSLSGSLIMNTEAFF. The CDR3 DNA reads as TGTGCCAGTAGTTTAAGCGGCAGCCTAATCATGAACACTGAAGCTTTCTTT.

The rearrangement joins TRBV10-2 to TRBJ2-7, with 8 bases matching TRBD2. The CDR3 totals 13 residues. V trimming: 3 bases; J trimming: 3 bases; junction bases outside the gene matches: 1. The germline V gene has CDR1 WSHSY and CDR2 SAAADI. The CDR3 DNA is TGCGCCAGCAGTGATCGGGGGGGCTACGAGCAGTACTTC. Translating it yields CASSDRGGYEQYF.

Concerning this clonotype: Its ends do not fully match the called genes, so a read error is possible. The rearrangement uses TRBV10-3 and TRBJ2-7; D uncertain. CDR1 is ENHRY, CDR2 SYGVKD, per germline. This CDR3 spans 13 amino acids. Here the CDR3 reads CAIRTPPTYGQYF. The CDR3 bases are TGTGCCATCAGGACGCCCCCTACCTACGGGCAGTACTTC.

The chain is built from TRBV29-1 and TRBJ2-5, with no clear D. Per germline, CDR1 SQVTM and CDR2 ANQGSEA. CDR3 length equals 11 residues. As DNA, the CDR3 is TGCAGTTGGGGTGGGGAAAGAACCCAGTACTTC. This sequence encodes CSWGGERTQYF.

This clonotype came up a few times. The chain combines TRBV9 with TRBJ2-5; D ambiguous. There are 10 residues in the CDR3. Germline assignment: CDR1 SGDLS and CDR2 YYNGEE. Trimming shortened V by 2 bases and J by 7 bases, and 3 bases separated the two germline ends. CDR3 nucleotide sequence: TGTGCCAGCAGCGTTGGGACCCAGTACTTC. Protein sequence: CASSVGTQYF.

In this sample, this clonotype turned up a few times. The rearrangement uses TRBV20-1 and TRBJ1-3; a weak D match, TRBD1 (5 bases). CDR1 is DFQATT, CDR2 SNEGSKA, per germline (reference sequence). The CDR3 totals 16 residues. The V gene lost 5 bases and the J gene lost 2 bases, with 19 bases spanning the gap. CDR3 loop: CSAGREGFGAGNTIYF. In DNA, the CDR3 is TGCAGTGCTGGGCGGGAGGGGTTTGGCGCTGGAAACACCATATATTTT.

This clonotype was seen once. The CDR3 sequence: CASSGYGGQETQYF. CDR3 sequence (DNA): TGTGCCAGCAGCGGGTATGGGGGTCAAGAGACCCAGTACTTC. This chain links TRBV9 with TRBJ2-5; D possibly uses TRBD1 or TRBD2 (5 bases each). V gave up 3 bases and J gave up 2 bases, with 11 bases separating them. Germline values: CDR1 SGDLS, CDR2 YYNGEE. This CDR3 has 14 amino acids.

This clonotype was seen ten or more times. CDR3 protein: CSAPLAGGAYGYTF. CDR3 bases: TGCAGTGCTCCTCTAGCAGGGGGAGCCTATGGCTACACCTTC. The V gene is TRBV20-1, the J gene TRBJ1-2; 7 nucleotides match TRBD1. There are 14 residues in the CDR3. V shed 5 bases, J shed 4 bases, and the junction held 10 bases outside the gene matches. CDR1 is DFQATT, CDR2 SNEGSKA, per germline (reference sequence).

This clonotype was counted many times. This chain joins TRBV29-1 and TRBJ2-5, with TRBD1 matching 7 bases. The CDR3 has 13 residues. Germline lookup yields CDR1 SQVTM and CDR2 ANQGSEA. The junction had 10 bases not matched to a gene; V was cut back by 7 bases and J by 5 bases. This CDR3 is CSAWIGGQETQYF. CDR3 coding DNA: TGCAGCGCCTGGATAGGGGGCCAGGAGACCCAGTACTTC.

The V gene is TRBV15, the J gene TRBJ1-6; no clear D. CDR3 length equals 11 residues. From germline, CDR1 is LNHNV and CDR2 YYDKDF (reference sequence). Between the trimmed V and J ends, which lost 3 bases and 14 bases, there was a span of 8 bases. The CDR3 nucleotides read TGTGCCACCAGCAGGGGCAACACCCTCCACTTT. It codes for CATSRGNTLHF.